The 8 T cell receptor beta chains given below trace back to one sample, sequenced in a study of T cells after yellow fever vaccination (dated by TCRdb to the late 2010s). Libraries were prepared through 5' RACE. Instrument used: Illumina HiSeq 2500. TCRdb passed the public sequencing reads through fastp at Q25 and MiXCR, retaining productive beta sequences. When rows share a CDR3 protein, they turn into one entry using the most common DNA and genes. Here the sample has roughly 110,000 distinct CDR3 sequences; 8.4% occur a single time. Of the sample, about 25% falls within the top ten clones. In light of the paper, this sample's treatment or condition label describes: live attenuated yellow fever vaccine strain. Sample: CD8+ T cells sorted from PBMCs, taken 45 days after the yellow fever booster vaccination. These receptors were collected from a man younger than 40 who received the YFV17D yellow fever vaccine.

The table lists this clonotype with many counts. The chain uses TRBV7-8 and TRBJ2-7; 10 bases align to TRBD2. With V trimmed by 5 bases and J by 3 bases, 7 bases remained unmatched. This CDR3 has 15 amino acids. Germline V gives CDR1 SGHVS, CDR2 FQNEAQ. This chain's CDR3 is CASSRGLADHYEQYF. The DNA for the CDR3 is TGTGCCAGCAGCCGCGGACTAGCGGACCACTACGAGCAGTACTTC.

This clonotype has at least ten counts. The CDR3 sequence: CASSLELWGIRTQYF. The CDR3 DNA is TGTGCCAGCAGCTTAGAATTGTGGGGGATAAGGACCCAGTACTTC. The rearrangement joins TRBV7-8 to TRBJ2-5; D tentatively fits TRBD1 or TRBD2 (5 bases each). The V gene lost 1 base and the J gene lost 7 bases, with 16 bases spanning the gap. The germline CDR1 and CDR2 sequences are SGHVS and FQNEAQ. The CDR3 sequence is 15 residues long.

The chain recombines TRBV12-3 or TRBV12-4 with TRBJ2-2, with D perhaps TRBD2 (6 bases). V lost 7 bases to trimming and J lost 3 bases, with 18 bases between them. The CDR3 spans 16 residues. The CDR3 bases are TGTGCCAGCACTTCTATGGCTGGGGAGGACACCGGGGAGCTGTTTTTT. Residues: CASTSMAGEDTGELFF.

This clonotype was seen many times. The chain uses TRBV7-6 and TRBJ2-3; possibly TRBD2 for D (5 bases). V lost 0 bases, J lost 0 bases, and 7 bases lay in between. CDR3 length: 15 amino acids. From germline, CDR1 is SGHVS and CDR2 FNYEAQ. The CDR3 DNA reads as TGTGCCAGCAGCTTAGCTGGGAGAAGCACAGATACGCAGTATTTT. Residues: CASSLAGRSTDTQYF.

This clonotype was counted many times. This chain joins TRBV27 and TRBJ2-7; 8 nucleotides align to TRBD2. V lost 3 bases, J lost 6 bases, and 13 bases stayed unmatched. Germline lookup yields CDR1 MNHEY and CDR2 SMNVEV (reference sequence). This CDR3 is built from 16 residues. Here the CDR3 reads CASSFSPGTSVGEQYF. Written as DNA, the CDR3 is TGTGCCAGCAGTTTCAGCCCCGGGACTAGTGTCGGCGAGCAGTACTTC.

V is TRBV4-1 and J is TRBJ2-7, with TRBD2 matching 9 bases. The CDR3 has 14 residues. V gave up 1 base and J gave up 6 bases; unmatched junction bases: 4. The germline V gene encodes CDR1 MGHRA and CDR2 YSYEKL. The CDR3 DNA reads TGCGCCAGCAGCCAAGGTGTTAGCGGGGGCGAGCAGTACTTC. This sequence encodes CASSQGVSGGEQYF.

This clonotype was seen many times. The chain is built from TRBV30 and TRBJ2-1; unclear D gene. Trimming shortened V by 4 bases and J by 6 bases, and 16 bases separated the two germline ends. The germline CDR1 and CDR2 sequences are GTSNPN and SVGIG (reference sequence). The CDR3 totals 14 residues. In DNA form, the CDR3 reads TGTGCCTGGACCCGAAGGTTTTCCGGCAATGAGCAGTTCTTC. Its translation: CAWTRRFSGNEQFF.

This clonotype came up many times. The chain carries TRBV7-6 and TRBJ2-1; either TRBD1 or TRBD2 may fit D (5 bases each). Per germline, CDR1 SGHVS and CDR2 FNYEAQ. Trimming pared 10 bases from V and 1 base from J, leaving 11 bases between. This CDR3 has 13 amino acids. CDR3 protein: CAISWGSYNEQFF. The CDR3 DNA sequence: TGTGCCATTTCTTGGGGGTCCTACAATGAGCAGTTCTTC. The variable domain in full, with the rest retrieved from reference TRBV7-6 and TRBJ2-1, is GAGVSQSPRYKVTKRGQDVALRCDPISGHVSLYWYRQALGQGPEFLTYFNYEAQQDKSGLPNDRFSAERPEGSISTLTIQRTEQRDSAMYRCAISWGSYNEQFFGPGTRLTVL.